The present T cell receptor beta chain was sequenced within a study of cytomegalovirus exposure and HLA in healthy donors. Overall study results and limits: Later analysis suggested links between common viral pathogens and several top significant clusters.

Concerning this clone: The antigen is unknown.

The CDR3 is 12 residues long. The germline CDR1 and CDR2 sequences are LNHDA and SQIVND (reference sequence). With 9 bases clipped from V and 7 bases from J, the junction kept 5 bases outside the gene matches. PCR amplification relied on 60 Vbeta primers (plus 13 Jbeta primers). Assay: immunoSEQ multiplex PCR; the TCRdb copy retains only in-frame clones and omits some. The table has 210,000 or so clones, roughly 84% seen once; the top ten hold over 1.1%. The V and J genes are TRBV19 and TRBJ1-2; 10 bases align to TRBD1. The specimen sequenced was PBMCs. This clonotype was sampled from a girl aged 10 to 17 in good health and CMV-seronegative. The CDR3 protein is CASLGQGSGYTF. DNA for the CDR3: TGTGCCAGCTTGGGACAGGGGAGTGGCTACACCTTC.